The 26 T cell receptor beta chains in this list originate from one sample, sequenced in a study of shared clonotypes between healthy human individuals. Naivety among CD8 cells was defined by CD45RO negativity and positive CCR7 selection, thereby excluding terminally differentiated effector memory CD45RA+ cells. Generated by immunoSEQ multiplex PCR, the TCRdb table keeps only in-frame clones and is missing some. The table lists 2 million to 2.5 million clones, less than 95% of them singletons. Sequencing was performed on naive CD8+ T cells sorted from blood. The receptors derive from a man aged 18-30 years in good health.

The rearrangement uses TRBV28 and TRBJ2-1; D possibly corresponds to TRBD2 (6 bases). The V gene's germline CDR1 is MDHEN and CDR2 SYDVKM. The CDR3 contains 15 residues. V was pared by 1 base and J by 4 bases, with 11 bases between. CDR3 amino acids: CASSLFRGIYNEQFF. The CDR3 DNA is TGTGCCAGCAGTTTATTTCGGGGGATATACAATGAGCAGTTCTTC.

V usage is TRBV27 and J usage is TRBJ2-2; D unresolved. The germline CDR1 and CDR2 sequences are MNHEY and SMNVEV (reference sequence). This CDR3 has 13 amino acids. With 9 bases removed from V and 1 base from J, the gap between germline ends came to 9 bases. The CDR3 protein is CARGEGNTGELFF. CDR3 sequence (DNA): TGTGCCAGAGGCGAAGGGAACACCGGGGAGCTGTTTTTT.

This chain links TRBV5-6 with TRBJ1-2, with 7 bases identical to TRBD1. J lost 4 bases, V lost 0 bases, and 3 bases had no gene match. Germline loops: CDR1 SGHDT, CDR2 YYEEEE. The CDR3 totals 14 residues. The CDR3 bases are TGTGCCAGCAGCTTGGGAGGGGGCGGCTATGGCTACACCTTC. Translated, it gives CASSLGGGGYGYTF.

The chain uses TRBV13 and TRBJ1-1; D uncertain. The V end was cut by 8 bases, the J end by 8 bases, with 9 bases between. Germline V gene lookup returns CDR1 PRHDT and CDR2 FYEKMQ (reference sequence). The CDR3 covers 10 residues. The CDR3 nucleotides read TGTGCCAGCGGGCGACAAGAAGCTTTCTTT. This sequence encodes CASGRQEAFF.

The CDR3: CASSPGTVINQPQHF. The CDR3 DNA reads as TGTGCCAGCAGCCCCGGGACGGTGATCAATCAGCCCCAGCATTTT. The J gene is TRBJ1-5, the V gene TRBV7-9, with D possibly being TRBD1 (5 bases). Germline CDR1 SEHNR, CDR2 FQNEAQ (reference sequence). Trimming pared 5 bases from V and 3 bases from J, leaving 14 bases between. The CDR3 is made up of 15 amino acids.

The rearrangement joins TRBV4-1 to TRBJ2-7; D possibly corresponds to TRBD2 (5 bases). CDR3 length: 16 residues. Between the trimmed V and J ends, which lost 4 bases and 4 bases, there was a span of 20 bases. Germline loops: CDR1 MGHRA, CDR2 YSYEKL. The DNA of the CDR3 is TGCGCCAGCAGCCCGGGTGATACCCCCGGGGTTTACGAGCAGTACTTC. Translating gives CASSPGDTPGVYEQYF.

A note on this clone: The same CDR3 arises from other DNA sequences in this sample as well. The chain carries TRBV4-1 and TRBJ2-5; 14 nucleotides line up with TRBD2. The CDR3 totals 16 residues. The J segment lost 5 bases and the V segment lost 5 bases, leaving 7 bases of the junction unmatched. CDR1 and CDR2 from the germline V gene are MGHRA and YSYEKL. CDR3 sequence (DNA): TGCGCCAGCAGCTCCCGACTAGCGGGAGGGCAGGAGACCCAGTACTTC. Protein: CASSSRLAGGQETQYF.

This chain joins TRBV15 and TRBJ2-5; possibly TRBD1 for D (6 bases). The ends were cut back, 5 bases at V and 5 bases at J, with 21 bases in the middle. The germline V gene encodes CDR1 LNHNV and CDR2 YYDKDF (reference sequence). The CDR3 has 16 residues. CDR3 sequence reads: CATSARWDMGTETQYF. The CDR3 bases are TGTGCCACCAGCGCCCGCTGGGACATGGGGACCGAGACCCAGTACTTC.

V gene TRBV9 combines with J gene TRBJ1-6; D is possibly TRBD1 (6 bases). Trimming took off 7 bases at V and 5 bases at J, with 13 bases between the two ends. Germline V gives CDR1 SGDLS, CDR2 YYNGEE. This CDR3 comprises 14 residues. The CDR3 bases are TGTGCCAGCGGGCGGGACACGGATAATTCACCCCTCCACTTT. Translation gives CASGRDTDNSPLHF.

This rearrangement joins TRBV28 to TRBJ1-2; tentatively, D is TRBD1 (5 bases). From germline, CDR1 is MDHEN and CDR2 SYDVKM. The CDR3 contains 15 residues. The V gene lost 6 bases and the J gene lost 3 bases, with 17 bases spanning the gap. The DNA of the CDR3 is TGTGCCAGCAGCAACAGTGCGAGGGACTACTATGGCTACACCTTC. Translated: CASSNSARDYYGYTF.

In its sample, this clone was seen once. The chain employs TRBV5-1 and TRBJ1-1; perhaps TRBD1 as D (5 bases). Trimming removed 4 bases from V and 6 bases from J, with 22 bases in between. The V gene's germline CDR1 is SGHRS and CDR2 YFSETQ. The CDR3 totals 16 residues. As DNA, the CDR3 is TGCGCCAGCAGCCTCTACCCCCGGGACGGTAAATCTGAAGCTTTCTTT. The encoded protein is CASSLYPRDGKSEAFF.

Remarks on this clone: The sample carries other DNA sequences with the same CDR3. The chain is built from TRBV9 and TRBJ2-7, with D tentatively TRBD1 or TRBD2 (6 bases each). In germline, CDR1 is SGDLS, CDR2 YYNGEE. V shed 0 bases and J shed 1 base, with 11 bases lying between them. This CDR3 comprises 15 residues. CDR3 loop: CASSVDGGPSYEQYF. Here the CDR3 DNA reads TGTGCCAGCAGCGTAGATGGGGGGCCATCCTACGAGCAGTACTTC.

The rearrangement uses TRBV27 and TRBJ2-3; 13 positions match TRBD2. The CDR3 is 18 residues long. V lost 5 bases to trimming and J lost 2 bases; unmatched junction nucleotides: 10. Germline V CDR1 and CDR2: MNHEY, SMNVEV (reference sequence). The chain's CDR3 is CASSQLAGGRGFTDTQYF. DNA for the CDR3: TGTGCCAGCAGTCAACTAGCGGGAGGGCGGGGGTTCACAGATACGCAGTATTTT.

The chain links TRBV5-6 to TRBJ1-2; possible D gene TRBD1, 6 bases. V was clipped by 3 bases and J by 5 bases, with 17 bases between them. CDR1 is SGHDT and CDR2 is YYEEEE in the germline V gene. This CDR3 region has 15 residues. In DNA form, the CDR3 reads TGTGCCAGCAGCTCCCCGGAGGGGGGTAATTATGGCTACACCTTC. This encodes CASSSPEGGNYGYTF. Supplemented by reference TRBV5-6 and TRBJ1-2, the full variable domain reads DAGVTQSPTHLIKTRGQQVTLRCSPKSGHDTVSWYQQALGQGPQFIFQYYEEEERQRGNFPDRFSGHQFPNYSSELNVNALLLGDSALYLCASSSPEGGNYGYTFGSGTRLTVV.

This chain uses TRBV30 with TRBJ1-1, with D hard to call. Trimming took 3 bases from V and 1 from J, leaving 12 bases between them. CDR3 length: 14 residues. Per the germline V gene, CDR1 is GTSNPN and CDR2 is SVGIG (reference sequence). The chain's CDR3 is CAWSINNRNTEAFF. The CDR3 region has the DNA TGTGCCTGGAGCATTAATAACAGGAACACTGAAGCTTTCTTT.

V and J are TRBV7-9 and TRBJ1-2, with D uncertain. CDR1 and CDR2 (germline): SEHNR, FQNEAQ (reference sequence). Trimming pared 5 bases from V and 5 bases from J, leaving 12 bases between. This CDR3 region has 13 residues. The CDR3 reads CASSREEIYGYTF. CDR3 coding DNA: TGTGCCAGCAGCCGAGAAGAAATTTATGGCTACACCTTC.

This chain links TRBV13 with TRBJ1-1; D is perhaps TRBD1 (5 bases). The CDR3 has 15 residues. In germline, CDR1 is PRHDT, CDR2 FYEKMQ (reference sequence). The germline V and J ends were trimmed by 5 bases and 0 bases, with 13 bases remaining between them. The CDR3 spells CASSLAGTLNTEAFF. DNA for the CDR3: TGTGCCAGCAGCCTGGCCGGGACCTTGAACACTGAAGCTTTCTTT.

In DNA form, the CDR3 reads TGTGCCAGCAGATATGGGACTAGCAGCAATGAGCAGTTCTTC. Translated, it gives CASRYGTSSNEQFF. This chain connects TRBV27 to TRBJ2-1; TRBD2 aligns across 9 bases. The CDR3 contains 14 residues. Unmatched junction bases numbered 6, after V lost 6 bases and J lost 6 bases. Germline CDR1 reads MNHEY; CDR2 reads SMNVEV (reference sequence).

The chain carries TRBV12-5 and TRBJ1-5; D gene ambiguous. The CDR3 consists of 12 residues. The germline V gene has CDR1 LGHNT and CDR2 FRNRAP. Trimming stripped 0 bases from V and 9 bases from J, with 6 bases between. The CDR3 is CASGLVGRPQHF. In DNA form, the CDR3 reads TGTGCTAGTGGTTTGGTTGGCCGGCCCCAGCATTTT.

The CDR3 is CASSQVDRDYEQYF. CDR3 nucleotides: TGTGCCAGCAGCCAAGTTGACAGGGACTACGAGCAGTACTTC. The rearrangement uses TRBV14 and TRBJ2-7; 7 bases agree with TRBD1. This CDR3 contains 14 residues. Per the germline V gene, CDR1 is SGHDN and CDR2 is FVKESK. Trimming removed 1 base from V and 3 bases from J; junction bases left unmatched: 3. Supplemented by reference TRBV14 and TRBJ2-7, the full variable domain reads EAGVTQFPSHSVIEKGQTVTLRCDPISGHDNLYWYRRVMGKEIKFLLHFVKESKQDESGMPNNRFLAERTGGTYSTLKVQPAELEDSGVYFCASSQVDRDYEQYFGPGTRLTVT.

The rearrangement uses TRBV9 and TRBJ2-5, with a weak D call TRBD2 (5 bases). The V end was cut by 1 base, the J end by 2 bases, with 12 bases between. Germline-derived CDR1 and CDR2 are SGDLS and YYNGEE. The CDR3 length is 15 residues. CDR3 region: CASSVTASLQETQYF. In DNA, the CDR3 is TGTGCCAGCAGCGTAACGGCTAGCTTACAAGAGACCCAGTACTTC.

The chain has TRBV7-2 and TRBJ1-4; weak D call: TRBD1 (6 bases). This CDR3 contains 13 residues. The V end lost 5 bases, the J end lost 8 bases, and 12 bases lay between the germline ends. CDR1 is SGHTA, CDR2 FQGNSA, per germline. Here the CDR3 DNA reads TGTGCCAGCAGCCCTCGGGGGCACGAAAAACTGTTTTTT. Encoded protein: CASSPRGHEKLFF.

Details on this clone: At one boundary the junction diverges from the germline segment, which might be a read error. The rearrangement uses TRBV7-7 and TRBJ2-3; D is perhaps TRBD2 (6 bases). The germline gives CDR1 SSHAT, CDR2 FNYEAQ (reference sequence). There are 15 residues in the CDR3. Here the CDR3 DNA reads TGTGCTAGCAGCTTCCGCGGGGCCCCCACAGATACGCAGTATTTT. As protein: CASSFRGAPTDTQYF.

This chain joins TRBV19 and TRBJ1-5, with D possibly TRBD1 on 6 matching bases. The CDR3 totals 17 residues. The ends were cut back, 3 bases at V and 2 bases at J, with 17 bases in the middle. Germline lookup yields CDR1 LNHDA and CDR2 SQIVND (reference sequence). CDR3 region: CASSIGIEGEGNQPQHF. CDR3 nucleotide sequence: TGTGCCAGTAGTATTGGAATCGAGGGGGAGGGCAATCAGCCCCAGCATTTT.

Here the CDR3 reads CSVEEGQGPYNEQFF. The CDR3 coding sequence is TGCAGCGTTGAAGAAGGACAGGGACCCTACAATGAGCAGTTCTTC. V and J are TRBV29-1 and TRBJ2-1; 8 bases are shared with TRBD1. Germline CDR1 reads SQVTM; CDR2 reads ANQGSEA. V lost 0 bases, J lost 2 bases, and 3 bases stayed unmatched. This CDR3 is 15 amino acids long.

The rearrangement joins TRBV9 to TRBJ2-3, with D perhaps matching TRBD2 (6 bases). The length of the CDR3 is 16 residues. V lost 4 bases to trimming and J lost 8 bases, with 23 bases between them. Germline CDR1 is SGDLS and CDR2 is YYNGEE. The CDR3 spells CASSSGEFEPIGTQYF. DNA for the CDR3: TGTGCCAGCAGCTCGGGAGAGTTTGAGCCAATAGGTACGCAGTATTTT.